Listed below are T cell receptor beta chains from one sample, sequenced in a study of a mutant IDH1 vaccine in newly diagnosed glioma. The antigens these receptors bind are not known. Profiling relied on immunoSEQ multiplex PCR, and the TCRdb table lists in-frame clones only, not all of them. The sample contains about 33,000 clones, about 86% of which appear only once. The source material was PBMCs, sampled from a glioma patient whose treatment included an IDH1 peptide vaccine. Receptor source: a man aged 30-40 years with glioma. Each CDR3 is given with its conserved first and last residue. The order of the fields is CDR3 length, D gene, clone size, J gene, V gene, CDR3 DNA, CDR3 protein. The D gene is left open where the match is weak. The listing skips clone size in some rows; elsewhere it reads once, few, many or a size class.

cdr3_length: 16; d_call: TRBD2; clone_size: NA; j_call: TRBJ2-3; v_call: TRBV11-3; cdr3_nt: TGTGCCAGCAGCTTAGGAGCGGGGGGGCAAGCAGATACGCAGTATTTT; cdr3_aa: CASSLGAGGQADTQYF
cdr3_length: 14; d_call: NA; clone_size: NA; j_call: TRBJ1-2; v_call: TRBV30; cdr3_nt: TGTGCCTGGATAAGTGGGGGGCGAGAGAGTGGCTACACCTTC; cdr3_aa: CAWISGGRESGYTF
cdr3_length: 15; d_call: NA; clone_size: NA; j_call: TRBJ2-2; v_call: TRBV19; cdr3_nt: TGTGCCAGTAGTACGACCAGTGGGGAAACCGGGGAGCTGTTTTTT; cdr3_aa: CASSTTSGETGELFF
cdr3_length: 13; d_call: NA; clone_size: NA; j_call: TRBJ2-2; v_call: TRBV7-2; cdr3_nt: TGTGCCAGCAGCTCAGGACACACCGGGGAGCTGTTTTTT; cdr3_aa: CASSSGHTGELFF
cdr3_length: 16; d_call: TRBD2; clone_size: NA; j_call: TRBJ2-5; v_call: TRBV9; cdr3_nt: TGTGCCAGCAGCGTAGTGGCTAGCGGGGGGGCGGAGACCCAGTACTTC; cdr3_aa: CASSVVASGGAETQYF
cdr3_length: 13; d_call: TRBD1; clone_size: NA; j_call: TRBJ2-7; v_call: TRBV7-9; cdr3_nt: TGTGCCAGCACCCGGGACAGTACCTACGAGCAGTACTTC; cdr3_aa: CASTRDSTYEQYF
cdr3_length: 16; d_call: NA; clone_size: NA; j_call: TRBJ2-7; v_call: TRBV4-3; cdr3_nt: TGCGCCAGCAGCCAAGATCTAGGACACGATACCTACGAGCAGTACTTC; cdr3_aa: CASSQDLGHDTYEQYF
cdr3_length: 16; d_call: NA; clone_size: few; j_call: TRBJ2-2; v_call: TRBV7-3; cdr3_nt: TGTGCCAGCAGCTTAAATCCCATGCAGAACACCGGGGAGCTGTTTTTT; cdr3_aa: CASSLNPMQNTGELFF
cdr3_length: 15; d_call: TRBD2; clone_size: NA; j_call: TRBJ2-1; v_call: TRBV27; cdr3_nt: TGTGCCAGCAGTTCCGGACTAGCTCGGTACAATGAGCAGTTCTTC; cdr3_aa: CASSSGLARYNEQFF
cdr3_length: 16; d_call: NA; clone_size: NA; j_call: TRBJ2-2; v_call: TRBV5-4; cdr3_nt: TGTGCCAGCAGCCCAGACCGAAACCTTGGCACCGGGGAGCTGTTTTTT; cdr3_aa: CASSPDRNLGTGELFF
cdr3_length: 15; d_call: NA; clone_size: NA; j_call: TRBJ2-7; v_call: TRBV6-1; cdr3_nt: TGTGCCAGCAGCTTCACAACTGCGAGCTCCTACGAGCAGTACTTC; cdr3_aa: CASSFTTASSYEQYF
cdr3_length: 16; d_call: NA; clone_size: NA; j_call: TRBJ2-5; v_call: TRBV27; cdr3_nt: TGTGCCAGCAGTTTGAGCTCCCCAGGGGCCACGAAGACCCAGTACTTC; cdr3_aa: CASSLSSPGATKTQYF
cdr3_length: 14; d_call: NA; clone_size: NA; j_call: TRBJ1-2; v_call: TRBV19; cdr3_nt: TGTGCCAGTAGTATAGAGGACAGTAACTATGGCTACACCTTC; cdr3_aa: CASSIEDSNYGYTF
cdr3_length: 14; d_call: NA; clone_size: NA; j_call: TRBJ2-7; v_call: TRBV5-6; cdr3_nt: TGTGCCAGCAGCACCCCGGACTACTACTACGAGCAGTACTTC; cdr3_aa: CASSTPDYYYEQYF
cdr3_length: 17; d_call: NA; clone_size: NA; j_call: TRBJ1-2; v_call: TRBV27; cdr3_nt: TGTGCCAGCAGTCCCCATGTAATGGGGCGGTCAAACTATGGCTACACCTTC; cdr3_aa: CASSPHVMGRSNYGYTF
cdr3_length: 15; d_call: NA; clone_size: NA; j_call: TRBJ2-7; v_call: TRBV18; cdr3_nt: TGTGCCAGCTCACCAACGCATAACAGCATCTACGAGCAGTACTTC; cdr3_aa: CASSPTHNSIYEQYF
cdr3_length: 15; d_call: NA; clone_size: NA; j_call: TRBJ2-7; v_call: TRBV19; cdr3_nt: TGTGCCAGTAGTATAGCTGGCGGATCCTTCTACGAGCAGTACTTC; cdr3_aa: CASSIAGGSFYEQYF
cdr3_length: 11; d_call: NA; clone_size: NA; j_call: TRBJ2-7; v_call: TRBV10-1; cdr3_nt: TGCGCCAACCCGACCCCATGCGAGCAGTACTTC; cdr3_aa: CANPTPCEQYF
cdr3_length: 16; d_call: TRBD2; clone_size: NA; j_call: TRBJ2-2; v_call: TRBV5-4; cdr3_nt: TGTGCCAGCAGCTTCCTGACAGCGGGAGAAGACGGGGAGCTGTTTTTT; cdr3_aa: CASSFLTAGEDGELFF
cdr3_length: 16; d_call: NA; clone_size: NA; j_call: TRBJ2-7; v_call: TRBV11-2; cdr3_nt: TGTGCCAGCAGCTTAGATCTTTGGGCAGGCGGTTACGAGCAGTACTTC; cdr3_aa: CASSLDLWAGGYEQYF
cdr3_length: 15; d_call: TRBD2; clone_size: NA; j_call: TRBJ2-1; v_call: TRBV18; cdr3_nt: TGTGCCAGCTCGCAAAGCGGGGGTGGCTACAATGAGCAGTTCTTC; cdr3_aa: CASSQSGGGYNEQFF
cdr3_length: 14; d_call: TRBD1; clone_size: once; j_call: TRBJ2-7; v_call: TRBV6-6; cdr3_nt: TGTGCCAGCAGTTACCCGGGACAGGTCTACGAGCAGTACTTC; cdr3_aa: CASSYPGQVYEQYF
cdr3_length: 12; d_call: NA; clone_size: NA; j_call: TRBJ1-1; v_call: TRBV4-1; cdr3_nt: TGCGCCAGCAGCCAAGATGAAATGGGAGCTTTCTTT; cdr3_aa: CASSQDEMGAFF
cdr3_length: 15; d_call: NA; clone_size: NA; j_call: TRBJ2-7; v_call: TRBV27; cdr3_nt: TGTGCCAGCAGTGCCGTCCCACGGCCTACCTACGAGCAGTACTTC; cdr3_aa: CASSAVPRPTYEQYF
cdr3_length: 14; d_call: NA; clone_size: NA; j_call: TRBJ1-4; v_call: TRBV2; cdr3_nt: TGTGCCAGAGGGGGGACATCGAGGAATGAAAAACTGTTTTTT; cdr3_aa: CARGGTSRNEKLFF
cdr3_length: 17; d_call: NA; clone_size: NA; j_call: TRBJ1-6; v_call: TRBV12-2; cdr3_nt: TGTGCAAGTCGCTCGGACAGGGGTATTTTCTATAATTCACCCCTCCACTTT; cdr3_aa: CASRSDRGIFYNSPLHF
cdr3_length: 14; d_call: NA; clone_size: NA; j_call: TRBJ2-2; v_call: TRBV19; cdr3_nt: TGTGCCAGTAGTATAGACGGGAACACCGGGGAGCTGTTTTTT; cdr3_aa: CASSIDGNTGELFF
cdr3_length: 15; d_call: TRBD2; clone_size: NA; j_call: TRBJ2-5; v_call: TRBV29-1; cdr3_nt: TGCAGCGTCGCTACGACTAGCGGGGGGGCCGAGACCCAGTACTTC; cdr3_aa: CSVATTSGGAETQYF
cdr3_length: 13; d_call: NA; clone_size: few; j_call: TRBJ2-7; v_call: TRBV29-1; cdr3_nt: TGCAGCGTTAAGCAGGGGAATCGCGACGAGCAGTACTTC; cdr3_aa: CSVKQGNRDEQYF
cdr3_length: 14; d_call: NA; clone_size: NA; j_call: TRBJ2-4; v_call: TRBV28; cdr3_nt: TGTGCCACTACCATTGGAGGGGGCGCGGACATTCAGTACTTC; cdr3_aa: CATTIGGGADIQYF
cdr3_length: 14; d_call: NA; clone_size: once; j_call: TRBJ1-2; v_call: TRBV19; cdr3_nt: TGTGCCAGTAGTATTCGGGCAGGCAAAGGTGGCTACACCTTC; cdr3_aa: CASSIRAGKGGYTF
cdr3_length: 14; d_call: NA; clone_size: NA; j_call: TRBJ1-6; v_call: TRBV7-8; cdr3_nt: TGTGCCAGCATGTACGGGACAATTAATTCACCCCTCCACTTT; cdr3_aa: CASMYGTINSPLHF
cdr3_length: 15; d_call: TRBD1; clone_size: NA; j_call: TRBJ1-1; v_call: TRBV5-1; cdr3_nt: TGCGCCAGCAGCGCACGACAGGGAATGAACACTGAAGCTTTCTTT; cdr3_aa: CASSARQGMNTEAFF
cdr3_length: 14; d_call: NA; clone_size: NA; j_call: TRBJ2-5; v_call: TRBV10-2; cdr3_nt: TGCGCCAGCAGAGGGGCGTGGGGAGAAGAGACCCAGTACTTC; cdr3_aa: CASRGAWGEETQYF
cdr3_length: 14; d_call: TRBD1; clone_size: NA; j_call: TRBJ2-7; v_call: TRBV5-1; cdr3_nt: TGCGCCAGCAGCATGACAGGGGGCGTATACGAGCAGTACTTC; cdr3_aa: CASSMTGGVYEQYF
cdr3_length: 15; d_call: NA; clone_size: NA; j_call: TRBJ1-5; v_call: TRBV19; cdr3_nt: TGTGCCAGTTCCTTTTCAGGGGAGGATGATCAGCCCCAGCATTTT; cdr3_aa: CASSFSGEDDQPQHF
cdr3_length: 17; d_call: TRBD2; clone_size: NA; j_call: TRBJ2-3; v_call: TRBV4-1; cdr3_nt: TGCGCCAGCAGCCAGGGGGGACTAGCGGGAGCGACAGATACGCAGTATTTT; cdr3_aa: CASSQGGLAGATDTQYF
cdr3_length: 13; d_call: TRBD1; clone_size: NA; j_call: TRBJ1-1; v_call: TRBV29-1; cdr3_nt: TGCAGCGTACAGGACAGGAGGAACACTGAAGCTTTCTTT; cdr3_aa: CSVQDRRNTEAFF
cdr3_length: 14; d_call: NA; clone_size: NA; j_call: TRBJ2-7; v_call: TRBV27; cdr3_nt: TGTGCCAGCAGTACACAGGGGAGGTCGTACGAGCAGTACTTC; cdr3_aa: CASSTQGRSYEQYF
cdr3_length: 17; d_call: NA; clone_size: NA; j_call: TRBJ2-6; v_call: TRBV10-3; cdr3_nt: TGTGCCATCAGTGATCAGGGTATAGCCTCTGGGGCCAACGTCCTGACTTTC; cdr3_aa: CAISDQGIASGANVLTF